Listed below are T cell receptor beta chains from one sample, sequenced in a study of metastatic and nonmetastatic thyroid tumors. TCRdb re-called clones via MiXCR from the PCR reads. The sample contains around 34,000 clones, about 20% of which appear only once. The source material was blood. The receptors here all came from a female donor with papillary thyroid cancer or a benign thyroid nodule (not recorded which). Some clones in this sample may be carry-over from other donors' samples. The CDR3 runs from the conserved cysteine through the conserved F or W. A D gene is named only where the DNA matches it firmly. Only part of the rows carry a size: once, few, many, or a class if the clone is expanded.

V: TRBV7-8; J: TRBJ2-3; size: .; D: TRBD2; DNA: TGTGCCAGCAGCCCTAGCGGTTACACAGATACGCAGTATTTT; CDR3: CASSPSGYTDTQYF
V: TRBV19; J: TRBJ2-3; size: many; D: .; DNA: TGTGCCAGTAGTACAGGGGCAGATACGCAGTATTTT; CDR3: CASSTGADTQYF
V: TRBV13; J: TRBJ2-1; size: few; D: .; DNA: TGTGCCAGCAGCTCCTCAGACAGGAGCTCCTACAATGAGCAGTTCTTC; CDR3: CASSSSDRSSYNEQFF
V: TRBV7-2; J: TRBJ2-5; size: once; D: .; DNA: TGTGCCAGCAGCGCTGGGGGGGCGGGACTGGAGACCCAGTACTTC; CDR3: CASSAGGAGLETQYF
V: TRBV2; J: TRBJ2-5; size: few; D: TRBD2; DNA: TGTGCCAGCAGACCGGGACTAGCAATTTCCGAGACCCATTACTTC; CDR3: CASRPGLAISETHYF
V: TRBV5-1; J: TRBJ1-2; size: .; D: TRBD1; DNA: TGCGCCAGCAGCTACCACCGACAGGGGGATGGCTACACCTTC; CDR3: CASSYHRQGDGYTF
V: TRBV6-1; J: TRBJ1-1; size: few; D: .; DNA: TGTGCCAGCACAAGGTACTGGAACACTGAAGCTTTCTTT; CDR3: CASTRYWNTEAFF
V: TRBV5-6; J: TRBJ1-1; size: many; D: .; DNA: TGTGCCAGCAGCTTGAGGAAGGCAGCACCGAACACTGAAGCTTTCTTT; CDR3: CASSLRKAAPNTEAFF
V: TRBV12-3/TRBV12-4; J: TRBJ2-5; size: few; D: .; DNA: TGTGCCAGCAGTAGAGGGAGCGGGGAGACCCAGTACTTC; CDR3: CASSRGSGETQYF
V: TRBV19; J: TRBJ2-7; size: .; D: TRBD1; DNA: TGTGCCAGTACCCCGGGACAGTCGGTCGACGAGCAGTACTTC; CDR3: CASTPGQSVDEQYF
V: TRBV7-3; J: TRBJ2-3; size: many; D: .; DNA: TGTGCCAGCAGCTTAGGAAGCGCGACAGATACGCAGTATTTT; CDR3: CASSLGSATDTQYF
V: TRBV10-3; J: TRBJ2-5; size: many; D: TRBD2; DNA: TGTGCCACCAGACTAGCGGGGGGGCAAGAGACCCAGTACTTC; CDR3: CATRLAGGQETQYF
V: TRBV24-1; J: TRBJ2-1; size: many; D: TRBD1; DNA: TGTGCCACCAGTGATGGACAGGGGGCCCCCTACAATGAGCAGTTCTTC; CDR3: CATSDGQGAPYNEQFF
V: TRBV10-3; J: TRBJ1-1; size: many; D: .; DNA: TGTGCCACCCTCCGACAGGACAACACTGAAGCTTTCTTT; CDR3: CATLRQDNTEAFF
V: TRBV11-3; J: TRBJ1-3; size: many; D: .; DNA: TGTGCCAGCAGTGCACTTTCTGGAAACACCATATATTTT; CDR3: CASSALSGNTIYF
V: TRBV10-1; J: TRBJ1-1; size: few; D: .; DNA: TGCGCCAGCAGTGATTCGAGGTACACTGAAGCTTTCTTT; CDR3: CASSDSRYTEAFF
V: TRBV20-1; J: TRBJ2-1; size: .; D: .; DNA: TGCAGTGCTAGAGAGGTTGCCTTCTACAATGAGCAGTTCTTC; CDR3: CSAREVAFYNEQFF
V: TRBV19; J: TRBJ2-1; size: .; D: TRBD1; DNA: TGTGCCAGTAGTACGAAACCGGGACAGGGGAGCTACAATGAGCAGTTCTTC; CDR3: CASSTKPGQGSYNEQFF
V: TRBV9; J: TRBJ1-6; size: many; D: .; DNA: TGTGCCAGCAGCGTAGAGTGGGGGGGGGATTCACCCCTCCACTTT; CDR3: CASSVEWGGDSPLHF
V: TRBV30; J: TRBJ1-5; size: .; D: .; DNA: TGTGCCTGGAGCGCGAAAGTTTGGCAGAGCAATCAGCCCCAGCATTTT; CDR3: CAWSAKVWQSNQPQHF
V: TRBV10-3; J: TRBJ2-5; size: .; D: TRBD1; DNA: TGTGCCATCAGTGACCCGACAGGGGCAGGGGAGACCCAGTACTTC; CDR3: CAISDPTGAGETQYF
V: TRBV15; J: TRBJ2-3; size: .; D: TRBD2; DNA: TGTGCCACCAGCAGGGGACTAGCGGCACGGGATACGCAGTATTTT; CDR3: CATSRGLAARDTQYF
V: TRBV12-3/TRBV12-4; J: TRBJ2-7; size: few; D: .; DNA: TGTGCCAGCAGTAGGGGCTCCAACGAGCAGTACTTC; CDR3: CASSRGSNEQYF
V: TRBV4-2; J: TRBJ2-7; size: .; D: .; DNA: TGTGCCAGCAGCCAAGATCGTTCAGGGTCAACCTACGAGCAGTACTTC; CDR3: CASSQDRSGSTYEQYF
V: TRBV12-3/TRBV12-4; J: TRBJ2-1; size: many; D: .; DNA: TGTGCCAGCAGTTTAGGGGCTCCTCTGCTCTTC; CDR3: CASSLGAPLLF
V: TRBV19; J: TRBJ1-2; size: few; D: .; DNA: TGTGCCAGTAGTCCCGAAACAGGGTTCAACTATGGCTACACCTTC; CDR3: CASSPETGFNYGYTF
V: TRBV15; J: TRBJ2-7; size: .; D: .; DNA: TGTGCCACCAGCAGAGATAGCGGCAGGGCCTACGAGCAGTACTTC; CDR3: CATSRDSGRAYEQYF
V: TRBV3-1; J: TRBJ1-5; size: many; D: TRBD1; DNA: TGTGCCAGCAGCCAAGGACAGGGATGGGACAATCAGCCCCAGCATTTT; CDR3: CASSQGQGWDNQPQHF
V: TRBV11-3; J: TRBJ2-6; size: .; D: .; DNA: TGTGCCAGCAGTCCACTAGGGGCCAACGTCCTGACTTTC; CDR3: CASSPLGANVLTF
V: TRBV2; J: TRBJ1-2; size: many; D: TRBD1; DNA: TGTGCCAGCAGGGGGGGGACAGGAGACTTC; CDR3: CASRGGTGDF
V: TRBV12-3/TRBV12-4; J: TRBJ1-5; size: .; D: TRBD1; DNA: TGTGCCAGCAGCCTGACAGGGGACCCCAATCAGCCCCAGCATTTT; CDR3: CASSLTGDPNQPQHF
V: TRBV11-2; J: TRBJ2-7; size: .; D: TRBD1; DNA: TGTGCCAGCAGCCCCTTCCAAAACCGGGACAGGCCCTACGAGCAGTACTTC; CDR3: CASSPFQNRDRPYEQYF
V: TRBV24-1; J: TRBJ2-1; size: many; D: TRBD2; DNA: TGTGCCACCAGTGAGAGCGGGGGAGGTAGCTTCTACAATGAGCAGTTCTTC; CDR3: CATSESGGGSFYNEQFF
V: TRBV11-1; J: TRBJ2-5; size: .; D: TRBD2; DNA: TGTGCCAGCAGCGACGGACTAGCGGGACCTCAAGAGACCCAGTACTTC; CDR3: CASSDGLAGPQETQYF
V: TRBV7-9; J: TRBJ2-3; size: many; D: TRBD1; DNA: TGTGCCAGCAGCCGGACTCAGGGGGTCGGGCGAGATACGCAGTATTTT; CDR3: CASSRTQGVGRDTQYF
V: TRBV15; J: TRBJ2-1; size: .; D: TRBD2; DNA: TGTGCCACCAGCAGAGTTGGCGGGAGTTGGAACAATGAGCAGTTCTTC; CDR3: CATSRVGGSWNNEQFF
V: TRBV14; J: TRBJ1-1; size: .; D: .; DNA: TGTGCCAGCAGCCAAGATCGAGGGAAGGCCACTGAAGCTTTCTTT; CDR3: CASSQDRGKATEAFF
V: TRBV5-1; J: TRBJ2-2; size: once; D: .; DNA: TGCGCCAGCAGCAAAGGACAGTTTCCCGGGGAGCTGTTTTTT; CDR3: CASSKGQFPGELFF
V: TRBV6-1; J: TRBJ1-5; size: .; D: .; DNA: TGTGCCAGCCTGGGCAACAATCAGCCCCAGCATTTT; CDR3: CASLGNNQPQHF
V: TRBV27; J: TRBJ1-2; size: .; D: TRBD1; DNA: TGTGCCAGCAGTCCTGGACAGGGATTCGGCCCAGGTGGCTACACCTTC; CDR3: CASSPGQGFGPGGYTF
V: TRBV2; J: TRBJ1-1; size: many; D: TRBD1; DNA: TGTGCCAGCACCAAGGGGGCGGAGAACACTGAAGCTTTCTTT; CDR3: CASTKGAENTEAFF
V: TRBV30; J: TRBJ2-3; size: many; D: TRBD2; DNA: TGTGCCTGGAGTAAGACTAGCCTCACAGATACGCAGTATTTT; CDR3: CAWSKTSLTDTQYF
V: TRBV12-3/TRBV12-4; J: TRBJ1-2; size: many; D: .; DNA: TGTGCCAGCAGTCTCGATGGGACAAGCGCCGGCTACACCTTC; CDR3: CASSLDGTSAGYTF
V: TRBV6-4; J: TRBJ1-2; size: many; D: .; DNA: TGTGCCAGCAGTGACTCGGTCAGGGTTGTTGGGTTCGATGGCTACACCTTC; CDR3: CASSDSVRVVGFDGYTF
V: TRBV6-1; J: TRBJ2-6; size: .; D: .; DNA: TGTGCCAGCATCTCCACAAGGGCCTCTTGGGCCAACGTCCTGACTTTC; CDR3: CASISTRASWANVLTF
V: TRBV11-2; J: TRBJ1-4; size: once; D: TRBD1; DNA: TGTGCCAGCAGCCCGGGGCCCGGACAGGGGACTGAAAAACTGTTTTTT; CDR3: CASSPGPGQGTEKLFF